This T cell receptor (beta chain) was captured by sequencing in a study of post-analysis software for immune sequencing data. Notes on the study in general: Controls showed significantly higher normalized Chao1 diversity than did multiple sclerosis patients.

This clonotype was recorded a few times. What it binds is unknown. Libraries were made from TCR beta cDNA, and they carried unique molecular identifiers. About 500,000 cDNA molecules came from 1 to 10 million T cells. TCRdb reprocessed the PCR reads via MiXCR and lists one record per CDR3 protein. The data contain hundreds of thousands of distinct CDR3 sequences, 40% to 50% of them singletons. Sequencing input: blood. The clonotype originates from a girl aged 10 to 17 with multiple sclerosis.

The CDR3 DNA reads TGCAGTGCTTCCTCCGGGACAGGAACCTACGAGCAGTACTTC. Translating it yields CSASSGTGTYEQYF. V gene TRBV20-1 combines with J gene TRBJ2-7, with 8 bases fitting TRBD1. Germline loops: CDR1 DFQATT, CDR2 SNEGSKA (reference sequence). V lost 5 bases and J lost 2; bases outside the gene matches: 8. This CDR3 region has 14 residues.